The clone carrying this TCR beta chain was recorded a few times. Its antigen is not known. PCR used 60 Vbeta primers and 13 Jbeta primers. Produced via immunoSEQ multiplex PCR; TCRdb's table is partial and in-frame only. The sample lists around 170,000 clones, 80% to 85% occurring once. V lost 1 base, J lost 3 bases, and 11 bases lay in between. Germline-derived CDR1 and CDR2 are SEHNR and FQNEAQ (reference sequence). CDR3 size: 15 residues. This specimen belongs to a study of cytomegalovirus exposure and HLA in healthy donors. Study-wide results and caveats: Later on, an analysis found that several of the most significant clusters appeared to be linked to common viral pathogens, which included parvovirus B19.

The genes are TRBV7-9 and TRBJ2-3; D remains ambiguous. The specimen was PBMCs. The sequence came from a woman aged 18-35 years in good health and CMV-seronegative. In nucleotides, the CDR3 is TGTGCCAGCAGCTTAGGACTCCTTGTGACAGATACGCAGTATTTT. Residues: CASSLGLLVTDTQYF.